This T cell receptor beta chain was retrieved from a study of vaccination and CD4 T cells after COVID-19. Regarding treatment: roughly 10-day PBMC culture with coronavirus spike peptide pools or control peptides (ViraFEST assay). Cultured CD4+ T-cell DNA underwent Oncomine TCR Beta short-read sequencing. MiXCR was run by TCRdb on the PCR reads, yielding one entry per CDR3 protein. This table has around 20,000 distinct CDR3 sequences, roughly 50% appearing once. This clonotype was seen more than once but under ten times. Its antigen is currently unknown. CDR1 SGHRS and CDR2 YFSETQ come from the germline V gene. V lost 4 bases, J lost 4 bases, and 14 bases lay in between. This CDR3 has 15 residues.

Sequencing was done on a sample of CD4+ T cells from blood, cultured in vitro. The TCR sequence derives from a human donor who had recovered from COVID-19. The V call is TRBV5-1, the J call TRBJ2-2; perhaps TRBD1 as D (6 bases). DNA of the CDR3: TGCGCCAGCAGCACCGGGACAAATCCCACCGGGGAGCTGTTTTTT. As protein: CASSTGTNPTGELFF.